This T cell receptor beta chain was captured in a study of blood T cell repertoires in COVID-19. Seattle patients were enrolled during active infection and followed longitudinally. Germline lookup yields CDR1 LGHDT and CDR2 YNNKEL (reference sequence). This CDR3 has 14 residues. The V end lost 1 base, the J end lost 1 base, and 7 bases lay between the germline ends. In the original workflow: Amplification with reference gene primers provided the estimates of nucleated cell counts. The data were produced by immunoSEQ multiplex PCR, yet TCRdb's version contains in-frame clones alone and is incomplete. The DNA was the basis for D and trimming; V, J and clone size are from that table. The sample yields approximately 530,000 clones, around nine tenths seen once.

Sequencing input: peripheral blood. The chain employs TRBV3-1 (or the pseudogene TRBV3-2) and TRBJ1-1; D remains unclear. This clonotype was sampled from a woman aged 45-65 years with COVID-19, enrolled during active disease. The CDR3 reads CASSQVRQNTEAFF. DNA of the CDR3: TGTGCCAGCAGCCAAGTAAGACAGAACACTGAAGCTTTCTTT.